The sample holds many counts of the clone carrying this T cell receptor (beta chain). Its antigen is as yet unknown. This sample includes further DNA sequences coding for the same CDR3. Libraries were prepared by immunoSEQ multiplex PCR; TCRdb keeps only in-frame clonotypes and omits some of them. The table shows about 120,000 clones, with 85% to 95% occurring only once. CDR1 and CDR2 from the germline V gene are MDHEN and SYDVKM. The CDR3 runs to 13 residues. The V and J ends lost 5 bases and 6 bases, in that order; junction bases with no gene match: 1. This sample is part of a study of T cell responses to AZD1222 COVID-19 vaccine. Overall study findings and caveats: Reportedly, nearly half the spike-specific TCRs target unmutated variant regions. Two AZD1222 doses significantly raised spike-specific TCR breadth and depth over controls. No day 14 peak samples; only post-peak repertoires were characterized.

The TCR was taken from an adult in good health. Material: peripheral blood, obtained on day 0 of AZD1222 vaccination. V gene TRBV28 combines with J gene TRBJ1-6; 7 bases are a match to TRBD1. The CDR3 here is CASSRDSNSPLHF. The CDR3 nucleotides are TGTGCCAGCAGTAGGGACAGTAATTCACCCCTCCACTTT.